The rows below give T cell receptor beta chains drawn from one sample of a study of T-cell memory formation after mild COVID-19. Using its own MiXCR run on the 5' RACE reads, TCRdb lists one record per CDR3 protein. The table has 75,000 to 95,000 distinct CDR3 sequences, 13% seen once; the top ten hold around 27%. What was sequenced was PBMCs or a T cell subset sorted from them (not recorded which). All receptors derive from an adult woman who had mild COVID-19 (a few samples of this study predate the infection). Cell type and time point are not known. Both conserved end residues are part of each CDR3. The order of the fields is CDR3 DNA, CDR3 protein, clone size, V gene, D gene, J gene. The D gene is left open where the match is weak. Size is stated for part of the rows, as once, few or many counts, or as a class when the clone is expanded.

CDR3nt: TGCAGCGTTGAGTTGTGGGGGGTATTGCCAGAACCCTACGAGCAGTACTTC; CDR3aa: CSVELWGVLPEPYEQYF; abundance: .; v_gene: TRBV29-1; d_gene: .; j_gene: TRBJ2-7
CDR3nt: TGTGCCAGCAGCGTCGGGACTAGCGGCCAAGAGACCCAGTACTTC; CDR3aa: CASSVGTSGQETQYF; abundance: .; v_gene: TRBV9; d_gene: TRBD2; j_gene: TRBJ2-5
CDR3nt: TGCAGTGCGGGACTAGCGGGGAGCTCCTACAATGAGCAGTTCTTC; CDR3aa: CSAGLAGSSYNEQFF; abundance: .; v_gene: TRBV20-1; d_gene: TRBD2; j_gene: TRBJ2-1
CDR3nt: TGTGCCAGCAGCCGAGGAGGCCACAATGAGCAGTTCTTC; CDR3aa: CASSRGGHNEQFF; abundance: few; v_gene: TRBV14; d_gene: .; j_gene: TRBJ2-1
CDR3nt: TGTGCCAGCAATGACAGGGGGCTTGGCTACACCTTC; CDR3aa: CASNDRGLGYTF; abundance: few; v_gene: TRBV12-3/TRBV12-4; d_gene: TRBD1; j_gene: TRBJ1-2
CDR3nt: TGTGCCAGCAGTGACTCTAGGAGGGGAGGGAATGAGCAGTTCTTC; CDR3aa: CASSDSRRGGNEQFF; abundance: many; v_gene: TRBV6-4; d_gene: TRBD2; j_gene: TRBJ2-1
CDR3nt: TGTGCCAGCAGTGGGGACAGGGGCCTCTATGGCTACACCTTC; CDR3aa: CASSGDRGLYGYTF; abundance: few; v_gene: TRBV2; d_gene: TRBD1; j_gene: TRBJ1-2
CDR3nt: TGTGCCAGCAGCACAGCCCCGACAGGGTTGGTCGGTGATGGCTACACCTTC; CDR3aa: CASSTAPTGLVGDGYTF; abundance: .; v_gene: TRBV7-9; d_gene: TRBD1; j_gene: TRBJ1-2
CDR3nt: TGTGCCAGCAGCTTCCCCAGCGCGTGGGACAGATATCAAGAGACCCAGTACTTC; CDR3aa: CASSFPSAWDRYQETQYF; abundance: many; v_gene: TRBV11-2; d_gene: TRBD1; j_gene: TRBJ2-5
CDR3nt: TGTGCCAGTGGCGGGACTAGCGGGATAAATGAGCAGTTCTTC; CDR3aa: CASGGTSGINEQFF; abundance: few; v_gene: TRBV10-3; d_gene: TRBD2; j_gene: TRBJ2-1
CDR3nt: TGTGCCAGCAGCGGGGGGACTAGCGGGATCACAGATACGCAGTATTTT; CDR3aa: CASSGGTSGITDTQYF; abundance: .; v_gene: TRBV9; d_gene: TRBD2; j_gene: TRBJ2-3
CDR3nt: TGCGCCAGCAGCTTTGGCCGGGTAGGGGGTTCTGGGAATGAGCAGTTCTTC; CDR3aa: CASSFGRVGGSGNEQFF; abundance: few; v_gene: TRBV5-1; d_gene: .; j_gene: TRBJ2-1
CDR3nt: TGTGCCAGCCGACTAGCCAAAAACATTCAGTACTTC; CDR3aa: CASRLAKNIQYF; abundance: few; v_gene: TRBV12-3/TRBV12-4; d_gene: .; j_gene: TRBJ2-4
CDR3nt: TGTGCCAGCAGTTCCCCCCTAATATTAGCGGGGGGCCAACTGAACACCGGGGAGCTGTTTTTT; CDR3aa: CASSSPLILAGGQLNTGELFF; abundance: many; v_gene: TRBV12-3/TRBV12-4; d_gene: TRBD2; j_gene: TRBJ2-2
CDR3nt: TGTGCCAGCAGGGTCGGGACTAGCGTACTCTACGAGCAGTACTTC; CDR3aa: CASRVGTSVLYEQYF; abundance: few; v_gene: TRBV27; d_gene: TRBD2; j_gene: TRBJ2-7
CDR3nt: TGTGCCAGCAGCTTAGCAGCGAGGGCCCAGTACTTC; CDR3aa: CASSLAARAQYF; abundance: many; v_gene: TRBV7-8; d_gene: .; j_gene: TRBJ2-5
CDR3nt: TGTGCCAGCAGCTTAGGAAGGGCATCCTACGAGCAGTACTTC; CDR3aa: CASSLGRASYEQYF; abundance: many; v_gene: TRBV11-2; d_gene: .; j_gene: TRBJ2-7
CDR3nt: TGCGCCAGCAGCTTGGCCGCGGGGGCGGGCGATGAGCAGTTCTTC; CDR3aa: CASSLAAGAGDEQFF; abundance: .; v_gene: TRBV5-1; d_gene: .; j_gene: TRBJ2-1
CDR3nt: TGTGCCAGCAGCTTAGGATGGTTAGCGGGAGTTGCGGATGAGCAGTTCTTC; CDR3aa: CASSLGWLAGVADEQFF; abundance: few; v_gene: TRBV11-2; d_gene: TRBD2; j_gene: TRBJ2-1
CDR3nt: TGCGCCAGCAGCCTTCCAGGGGGCGATTATAATTCACCCCTCCACTTT; CDR3aa: CASSLPGGDYNSPLHF; abundance: few; v_gene: TRBV4-1; d_gene: TRBD1; j_gene: TRBJ1-6
CDR3nt: TGCAGTGCGGACCGGGACAGCTCCTACAATGAGCAGTTCTTC; CDR3aa: CSADRDSSYNEQFF; abundance: many; v_gene: TRBV20-1; d_gene: TRBD1; j_gene: TRBJ2-1
CDR3nt: TGTGCCAGCAGCTTAGGACTCTACGAGCAGTACTTC; CDR3aa: CASSLGLYEQYF; abundance: many; v_gene: TRBV11-2; d_gene: .; j_gene: TRBJ2-7
CDR3nt: TGTGCCAGCAGTTTCAGCGGGACCTACGAGCAGTACTTC; CDR3aa: CASSFSGTYEQYF; abundance: few; v_gene: TRBV11-2; d_gene: TRBD2; j_gene: TRBJ2-7
CDR3nt: TGTGCCAGCAGTGAACCTCAGGCGGGGGTTTTGTGGGAGCAGTACTTC; CDR3aa: CASSEPQAGVLWEQYF; abundance: .; v_gene: TRBV2; d_gene: TRBD2; j_gene: TRBJ2-7
CDR3nt: TGTGCCATCAGTGAGTCGGTAACGCGGGGTCAGCAGTACTTC; CDR3aa: CAISESVTRGQQYF; abundance: .; v_gene: TRBV10-3; d_gene: .; j_gene: TRBJ2-7
CDR3nt: TGTGCCAGCAGGTCAACTCTTGGAGATTCACCCCTCCACTTT; CDR3aa: CASRSTLGDSPLHF; abundance: few; v_gene: TRBV11-2; d_gene: .; j_gene: TRBJ1-6
CDR3nt: TGTGCCAGCAGCTTTCCTGGACAGGAGAACTCCTACGAGCAGTACTTC; CDR3aa: CASSFPGQENSYEQYF; abundance: .; v_gene: TRBV7-6; d_gene: TRBD1; j_gene: TRBJ2-7
CDR3nt: TGTGCCACCAGCGGGTCCAGGGTTTCTGGGGCCAACGTCCTGACTTTC; CDR3aa: CATSGSRVSGANVLTF; abundance: few; v_gene: TRBV15; d_gene: .; j_gene: TRBJ2-6
CDR3nt: TGTGCCAGCAGCGCCCGGGACAGGAAGAACACTGAAGCTTTCTTT; CDR3aa: CASSARDRKNTEAFF; abundance: .; v_gene: TRBV7-9; d_gene: TRBD1; j_gene: TRBJ1-1
CDR3nt: TGTGCCTGGAGTCCGGACGGTTATGGCTACACCTTC; CDR3aa: CAWSPDGYGYTF; abundance: .; v_gene: TRBV30; d_gene: .; j_gene: TRBJ1-2
CDR3nt: TGTGCCAGCAGCGTAGGAGTTGCTAGCGGGGGCGAAGAGACCCAGTACTTC; CDR3aa: CASSVGVASGGEETQYF; abundance: .; v_gene: TRBV9; d_gene: TRBD2; j_gene: TRBJ2-5
CDR3nt: TGTGCCAGCAGCCAAGCTGTGACATCTAAACACGAGCAGTACTTC; CDR3aa: CASSQAVTSKHEQYF; abundance: few; v_gene: TRBV3-1; d_gene: .; j_gene: TRBJ2-7
CDR3nt: TGTGCCAGCAGCCAGTCGGACGGACGCACAGATACGCAGTATTTT; CDR3aa: CASSQSDGRTDTQYF; abundance: few; v_gene: TRBV7-9; d_gene: .; j_gene: TRBJ2-3
CDR3nt: TGTGCCAGCAGTTTGGGGAGGTCAGGGACGAATGAGCAGTTCTTC; CDR3aa: CASSLGRSGTNEQFF; abundance: few; v_gene: TRBV12-3/TRBV12-4; d_gene: .; j_gene: TRBJ2-1
CDR3nt: TGTGCCAGCAGCTTATTGGCAGCCTTCGTCCCCGGGGAGCTGTTTTTT; CDR3aa: CASSLLAAFVPGELFF; abundance: .; v_gene: TRBV7-8; d_gene: .; j_gene: TRBJ2-2
CDR3nt: TGCAGCGTCGAACGGCCCTCACAGGGTTCCCAGTACTTC; CDR3aa: CSVERPSQGSQYF; abundance: few; v_gene: TRBV29-1; d_gene: .; j_gene: TRBJ2-5
CDR3nt: TGTGCCAGCAGCCCCGAGCTAGCGGGGGGGCCGGAGGAGACCCAGTACTTC; CDR3aa: CASSPELAGGPEETQYF; abundance: .; v_gene: TRBV9; d_gene: TRBD2; j_gene: TRBJ2-5
CDR3nt: TGCGCCAGCAGCTTAACCGGGGGCGACCAGCCCCAGCATTTT; CDR3aa: CASSLTGGDQPQHF; abundance: .; v_gene: TRBV5-1; d_gene: .; j_gene: TRBJ1-5
CDR3nt: TGTGCTAGCAGCTTAGCGGGGACCCAGGGAGAGACCCAGTACTTC; CDR3aa: CASSLAGTQGETQYF; abundance: few; v_gene: TRBV7-7; d_gene: TRBD2; j_gene: TRBJ2-5
CDR3nt: TGTGCCAGTAGTATCGAGAGCTCCTACAATGAGCAGTTCTTC; CDR3aa: CASSIESSYNEQFF; abundance: .; v_gene: TRBV19; d_gene: .; j_gene: TRBJ2-1
CDR3nt: TGTGCCAGCAGCTTTTGGGGTGAGACCCAGTACTTC; CDR3aa: CASSFWGETQYF; abundance: few; v_gene: TRBV7-9; d_gene: .; j_gene: TRBJ2-5
CDR3nt: TGTGCCAGCAGCTTGGAGGACATCGAGTTCTTC; CDR3aa: CASSLEDIEFF; abundance: few; v_gene: TRBV5-6; d_gene: .; j_gene: TRBJ2-1
CDR3nt: TGTGCCAGCAGTCTACAGGGAAGAACCCCTAATGAGCAGTTCTTC; CDR3aa: CASSLQGRTPNEQFF; abundance: many; v_gene: TRBV6-5; d_gene: .; j_gene: TRBJ2-1
CDR3nt: TGCGCCAGCAACCTGGACGGAAGCTCCTACAATGAGCAGTTCTTC; CDR3aa: CASNLDGSSYNEQFF; abundance: .; v_gene: TRBV4-1; d_gene: .; j_gene: TRBJ2-1
CDR3nt: TGTGCCAGCAGCCAAGAGGCGAAGGAGGAGCTGTTTTTT; CDR3aa: CASSQEAKEELFF; abundance: few; v_gene: TRBV3-1; d_gene: .; j_gene: TRBJ2-2
CDR3nt: TGTGCCAGTAGTACCCTAGAGGGGGACAGTTACGAGCAGTACTTC; CDR3aa: CASSTLEGDSYEQYF; abundance: few; v_gene: TRBV19; d_gene: TRBD1; j_gene: TRBJ2-7
CDR3nt: TGTGCCAGCAGTGTCGGGGGGGGCATGAACACTGAAGCTTTCTTT; CDR3aa: CASSVGGGMNTEAFF; abundance: .; v_gene: TRBV6-1; d_gene: .; j_gene: TRBJ1-1
CDR3nt: TGCGGGACTAGCGGTAACAATGAGCAGTTCTTC; CDR3aa: CGTSGNNEQFF; abundance: .; v_gene: TRBV6-2/TRBV6-3; d_gene: TRBD2; j_gene: TRBJ2-1
CDR3nt: TGTGCCAGCAGAGGTTATGAGCAGTTCTTC; CDR3aa: CASRGYEQFF; abundance: few; v_gene: TRBV25-1; d_gene: .; j_gene: TRBJ2-1
CDR3nt: TGCGCCAGCAGCCCCTCGCTGGCTAGCGGGGGGACAGATACGCAGTATTTT; CDR3aa: CASSPSLASGGTDTQYF; abundance: .; v_gene: TRBV4-1; d_gene: TRBD2; j_gene: TRBJ2-3
CDR3nt: TGTGCCAGCTCGCAGTGGGGAGGGGAGACCCAGTACTTC; CDR3aa: CASSQWGGETQYF; abundance: few; v_gene: TRBV12-3/TRBV12-4; d_gene: TRBD2; j_gene: TRBJ2-5
CDR3nt: TGCAGTGCTAGGCTTCTTACGCCTGAAGCTTTCTTT; CDR3aa: CSARLLTPEAFF; abundance: few; v_gene: TRBV20-1; d_gene: .; j_gene: TRBJ1-1
CDR3nt: TGTGCCAGCCGAGCGGGGGGGCTAAATGAGCAGTTCTTC; CDR3aa: CASRAGGLNEQFF; abundance: few; v_gene: TRBV12-3/TRBV12-4; d_gene: TRBD2; j_gene: TRBJ2-1